This T cell receptor (beta chain) came from a study of blood T cell repertoires in COVID-19. A COVID-19 case had been met by exposed participants during the 2 weeks before study entry. There are 13 residues in the CDR3. Trimming took 3 bases from V and 3 from J, leaving 8 bases between them. Per germline, CDR1 SGHNT and CDR2 YYREEE (reference sequence). Per the study methods: Amplification of reference gene primers provided the estimated nucleated cell counts. Clones were sequenced by immunoSEQ multiplex PCR, and TCRdb holds only the in-frame ones, with some missing. V and J calls plus clone size are reproduced from that table; the DNA served to infer D and trimming. The sample holds 65,000 or so clones, more than 55% seen once.

The chain is built from TRBV5-4 and TRBJ2-3; D not resolved. Input material: PBMCs or T cells enriched from blood (not recorded which). This receptor was taken from a woman aged 60 to 75 who had been exposed to COVID-19. The CDR3 DNA sequence: TGTGCCAGCAGCTCCCAGGCGACAGATACGCAGTATTTT. Protein product: CASSSQATDTQYF. Together with reference TRBV5-4 and TRBJ2-3, the CDR3 gives the full variable domain: ETGVTQSPTHLIKTRGQQVTLRCSSQSGHNTVSWYQQALGQGPQFIFQYYREEENGRGNFPPRFSGLQFPNYSSELNVNALELDDSALYLCASSSQATDTQYFGPGTRLTVL.